This TCR beta chain was found in a study of blood T cell repertoires in COVID-19. This clone was counted once. Original processing methods: Quantification of nucleated cells was approximated via reference gene primer amplification. Sequenced by immunoSEQ multiplex PCR; TCRdb stores in-frame clones only, minus some. The DNA was the basis for D and trimming; V, J and clone size are from that table. Among about 89,000 clones, around 90% were seen once, and the ten largest hold roughly 2.3%. CDR1 and CDR2 from the germline V gene are MNHNY and SVGAGI (reference sequence). V was trimmed by 4 bases and J by 5 bases, leaving 15 bases between them. The CDR3 has 14 amino acids.

The receptor was derived from a human donor with active COVID-19. The donor label of this sample is uncertain. The sequenced material came from peripheral blood. The chain joins TRBV6-6 to TRBJ2-7, with a tentative D call TRBD2 (5 bases). The CDR3 spells CASSLRVVIHEQYF. CDR3 DNA: TGTGCCAGCAGTTTGAGGGTTGTAATCCACGAGCAGTACTTC.